The 15 T cell receptor beta chains below were found in one sample sequenced in a study of shared clonotypes between healthy human individuals. The protocol was immunoSEQ multiplex PCR, while the TCRdb copy is restricted to in-frame clones and leaves out a portion. The sample consists of fewer than 550,000 clones, over 75% of them appearing once. The sequenced sample consisted of PBMCs. These receptors were collected from a woman in her forties in good health. Some clones in this sample may be carry-over from other donors' samples.

The count of this clone is one. The chain employs TRBV5-4 and TRBJ2-7; TRBD2 matches 7 bases. Per the germline V gene, CDR1 is SGHNT and CDR2 is YYREEE (reference sequence). After removal of 4 bases from V and 1 base from J, the junction contained 8 bases not matched to a gene. This CDR3 has 15 residues. DNA of the CDR3: TGTGCCAGCAGCGAAAGTAGCGGGCTATCCTACGAGCAGTACTTC. Protein product: CASSESSGLSYEQYF.

With regard to this clone: A read error may account for a junction end that differs from germline. The chain uses TRBV5-1 and TRBJ2-7; D might be TRBD1 or TRBD2, each matching 5 bases. This CDR3 comprises 14 residues. Germline V gene lookup returns CDR1 SGHRS and CDR2 YFSETQ. The CDR3 spells CASSLDGTFYEQYF. The CDR3 nucleotides read TGCGCCAGCAGTTTGGACGGGACCTTCTACGAGCAGTACTTC.

The chain links TRBV7-2 to TRBJ2-7; 7 bases match TRBD1. There are 13 residues in the CDR3. The junction had 4 bases not matched to a gene; V was cut back by 5 bases and J by 3 bases. CDR1 and CDR2 (germline): SGHTA, FQGNSA. For the CDR3, the DNA is TGTGCCAGCAGCGTCGGGACAGACTACGAGCAGTACTTC. Amino acids: CASSVGTDYEQYF.

This clone showed up just a few times. V gene TRBV30 combines with J gene TRBJ1-2; D is perhaps TRBD1 (5 bases). CDR1 GTSNPN and CDR2 SVGIG come from the germline V gene (reference sequence). The CDR3 has 11 residues. Trimming took off 5 bases at V and 4 bases at J, with 8 bases between the two ends. The CDR3 nucleotides are TGTGCCTGGGGGGGGTCCTATGGCTACACCTTC. Its protein is CAWGGSYGYTF.

The chain couples TRBV27 to TRBJ2-7; 7 bases map to TRBD2. The ends lost 5 bases at V and 1 base at J; junction bases unmatched: 5. CDR1 and CDR2 from the germline V gene are MNHEY and SMNVEV (reference sequence). The CDR3 extends over 14 amino acids. The CDR3 reads CASSPILASYEQYF. CDR3 nucleotides: TGTGCCAGCAGTCCCATACTAGCGTCCTACGAGCAGTACTTC.

The chain is built from TRBV5-1 and TRBJ2-1, with 8 bases lining up with TRBD2. V was clipped by 5 bases and J by 3 bases; unmatched bases: 7. CDR1 SGHRS and CDR2 YFSETQ come from the germline V gene. The CDR3 loop spans 15 amino acids. The CDR3 protein is CASSPGTRSYNEQFF. The CDR3 DNA sequence: TGCGCCAGCAGTCCCGGGACTAGGAGCTACAATGAGCAGTTCTTC.

This chain uses TRBV28 with TRBJ2-1, with TRBD2 identical over 8 bases. The V gene end was trimmed by 6 bases and the J gene end by 1 base; junction bases not matched to a gene: 8. CDR3 length: 16 residues. Germline loops: CDR1 MDHEN, CDR2 SYDVKM. The CDR3 region is CASSLSGAQSYNEQFF. CDR3 nucleotides: TGTGCCAGCAGCCTTAGCGGGGCCCAATCCTACAATGAGCAGTTCTTC.

The chain carries TRBV25-1 and TRBJ1-2; tentative D call: TRBD1 (6 bases). The CDR3 runs 16 residues. Per the germline V gene, CDR1 is MGHDK and CDR2 is SYGVNS. V was pared by 5 bases and J by 4 bases, with 20 bases between. CDR3 sequence (DNA): TGTGCCAGCAGTCCCCCGGCAGGGGAGGTCCCCTATGGCTACACCTTC. Residues: CASSPPAGEVPYGYTF.

This rearrangement joins TRBV5-1 to TRBJ2-2, with D unclear. The CDR3 spans 15 residues. Germline V CDR1 and CDR2: SGHRS, YFSETQ. Trimming removed 6 bases from V and 3 bases from J, with 15 bases in between. CDR3 residues: CASNGNPGYTGELFF. In DNA, the CDR3 is TGCGCCAGCAATGGGAATCCTGGGTACACCGGGGAGCTGTTTTTT.

The rearrangement links TRBV28 to TRBJ2-7; D unresolved. V was shortened by 8 bases and J by 0 bases, with 11 bases between the two germline ends. The CDR3 runs to 13 residues. The germline V gene encodes CDR1 MDHEN and CDR2 SYDVKM. The CDR3 DNA reads TGTGCCAGCCTTTCTCCCGTCTCCTACGAGCAGTACTTC. This sequence encodes CASLSPVSYEQYF.

The chain links TRBV29-1 to TRBJ2-5; 14 nucleotides align to TRBD2. Germline V gene lookup returns CDR1 SQVTM and CDR2 ANQGSEA. The CDR3 has 14 amino acids. Trimming cost V 6 bases and J 4 bases; bases outside gene matches: 4. The chain's CDR3 is CSVSGTSGRETQYF. The CDR3 DNA follows: TGCAGCGTCTCCGGGACTAGCGGGAGAGAGACCCAGTACTTC.

The chain has TRBV30 and TRBJ1-2; the D is unclear. The V gene lost 3 bases and the J gene lost 2 bases, with 10 bases spanning the gap. The length of the CDR3 is 13 residues. Germline CDR1 GTSNPN, CDR2 SVGIG (reference sequence). This chain's CDR3 is CAWREDGNYGYTF. The DNA of the CDR3 is TGTGCCTGGAGGGAGGACGGGAACTATGGCTACACCTTC.

This clone has more than one count but fewer than ten. The V and J genes are TRBV7-2 and TRBJ2-1, with 14 bases that match TRBD2. There are 16 residues in the CDR3. V shed 1 base, J shed 7 bases, and the junction held 3 bases outside the gene matches. Per the germline V gene, CDR1 is SGHTA and CDR2 is FQGNSA. CDR3 amino acids: CASSLVGTSGGNEQFF. CDR3 nucleotide sequence: TGTGCCAGCAGCTTAGTTGGGACTAGCGGGGGAAATGAGCAGTTCTTC.

V usage is TRBV7-9 and J usage is TRBJ2-1, with 9 bases that match TRBD2. Germline CDR1 is SEHNR and CDR2 is FQNEAQ (reference sequence). CDR3 length: 14 residues. Germline trimming cut 1 base from V and 8 bases from J; bases unmatched to any gene: 3. CDR3 nucleotides: TGTGCCAGCAGCTTAGGACTAGCGGTGGATGAGCAGTTCTTC. Translation: CASSLGLAVDEQFF.

The chain employs TRBV6-4 and TRBJ2-1; the D gene could be TRBD1 or TRBD2 (6 bases each). CDR1 and CDR2 (germline): MRHNA, SNTAGT. V lost 2 bases and J 7 bases, leaving 18 bases between the germline ends. This CDR3 is 16 amino acids long. The CDR3 nucleotides are TGTGCCAGCAGTGACGATGGAGGGGGGACTGTGAATGAGCAGTTCTTC. Translated, it gives CASSDDGGGTVNEQFF.